Following are 31 T cell receptor beta chains from one sample sequenced in a study of memory CD4+ T cells and cytomegalovirus serostatus. Single viable CD3+CD4+CD8-CD45RO+ cells were sorted as the memory CD4+ T cells. The data were produced by immunoSEQ multiplex PCR, yet TCRdb's version contains in-frame clones alone and is incomplete. The profile shows roughly 56,000 clones, more than 75% of them singletons. The source material was memory CD4+ T cells from blood. The origin of the receptors is an adult in good health and CMV-seronegative.

This clone was seen only a few times. The chain couples TRBV7-9 to TRBJ1-1, with 10 bases matching TRBD1. CDR1 and CDR2 (germline): SEHNR, FQNEAQ (reference sequence). This CDR3 spans 16 amino acids. V gave up 4 bases and J gave up 1 base; unmatched junction bases: 6. The CDR3 nucleotides are TGTGCCAGCAGCTCAACTTGGGACAGGGGGAACACTGAAGCTTTCTTT. It encodes CASSSTWDRGNTEAFF.

The chain recombines TRBV19 with TRBJ1-5; a possible D gene is TRBD1 (5 bases). Trimming took off 3 bases at V and 5 bases at J, with 11 bases between the two ends. This CDR3 spans 14 amino acids. CDR1 and CDR2 from the germline V gene are LNHDA and SQIVND (reference sequence). CDR3 protein: CASSITGQYQPQHF. The CDR3 nucleotides are TGTGCCAGTAGTATTACAGGACAATATCAGCCCCAGCATTTT.

The chain carries TRBV6-5 and TRBJ2-7; D possibly corresponds to TRBD1 (5 bases). V was pared by 4 bases and J by 2 bases, with 18 bases between. The CDR3 extends over 16 amino acids. Germline CDR1 and CDR2: MNHEY and SVGAGI. CDR3 nucleotide sequence: TGTGCCAGCAGTTCCTTTGCCACAGGTTCCCCCTACGAGCAGTACTTC. This sequence encodes CASSSFATGSPYEQYF.

This clone was counted a few times. The V gene is TRBV7-8, the J gene TRBJ1-3, with unresolved D. The CDR3 runs 14 residues. CDR1 SGHVS and CDR2 FQNEAQ come from the germline V gene. V was pared by 1 base and J by 1 base, with 5 bases between. The CDR3 bases are TGTGCCAGCAGCTTAGATCCTTCTGGAAACACCATATATTTT. Translation: CASSLDPSGNTIYF.

This CDR3 reads CAWIGGFTYTF. The CDR3 DNA follows: TGTGCCTGGATCGGGGGTTTTACTTACACCTTC. The rearrangement joins TRBV30 to TRBJ1-2; possibly TRBD1 for D (5 bases). The length of the CDR3 is 11 residues. Germline values: CDR1 GTSNPN, CDR2 SVGIG (reference sequence). Trimming pared 4 bases from V and 11 bases from J, leaving 14 bases between. Complete variable domain (other parts from reference TRBV30 and TRBJ1-2): SQTIHQWPATLVQPVGSPLSLECTVEGTSNPNLYWYRQAAGRGLQLLFYSVGIGQISSEVPQNLSASRPQDRQFILSSKKLLLSDSGFYLCAWIGGFTYTFGSGTRLTVV.

The rearrangement links TRBV5-3 to TRBJ1-2; 7 bases map to TRBD1. TRBV5-3 belongs to the ORF category, with a function that is uncertain. This CDR3 is built from 17 residues. V lost 0 bases, J lost 10 bases, and 18 bases stayed unmatched. This chain's CDR3 is CARSLDIVPRTGLYYTF. The CDR3 bases are TGTGCCAGAAGCTTGGATATTGTTCCCCGGACAGGACTTTACTACACCTTC.

The chain carries TRBV18 and TRBJ1-1; tentative D call: TRBD1 (5 bases). This CDR3 spans 15 amino acids. The germline V gene has CDR1 KGHSH and CDR2 LQKENI. Trimming removed 2 bases from V and 2 bases from J, with 12 bases in between. The CDR3: CASSPSGLENTEAFF. For the CDR3, the DNA is TGTGCCAGCTCACCATCGGGGCTAGAAAACACTGAAGCTTTCTTT.

This clone showed up just a few times. V usage is TRBV2 and J usage is TRBJ2-7, with D unclear. The CDR3 contains 12 residues. Between the trimmed V and J ends, which lost 5 bases and 2 bases, there was a span of 7 bases. Germline CDR1 SNHLY, CDR2 FYNNEI. In DNA form, the CDR3 reads TGTGCCAGCAGTCCCGGCGCCTACGAGCAGTACTTC. This translates into CASSPGAYEQYF. The entire variable domain, with the rest obtained from reference TRBV2 and TRBJ2-7, is as follows: EPEVTQTPSHQVTQMGQEVILRCVPISNHLYFYWYRQILGQKVEFLVSFYNNEISEKSEIFDDQFSVERPDGSNFTLKIRSTKLEDSAMYFCASSPGAYEQYFGPGTRLTVT.

This clone has only one observation. The rearrangement joins TRBV5-1 to TRBJ1-4, with D uncertain. Per germline, CDR1 SGHRS and CDR2 YFSETQ. CDR3 length: 15 residues. V shed 0 bases and J shed 4 bases, with 10 bases lying between them. The CDR3 protein is CASSLDPQVNEKLFF. DNA for the CDR3: TGCGCCAGCAGCTTGGATCCCCAGGTTAATGAAAAACTGTTTTTT.

This clone was seen a single time. CDR3 loop: CAWSVLYSNEKLFF. The CDR3, as DNA: TGTGCCTGGAGTGTACTTTACAGTAATGAAAAACTGTTTTTT. The chain links TRBV30 to TRBJ1-4, with unresolved D. Between the trimmed V and J ends, which lost 0 bases and 4 bases, there was a span of 9 bases. CDR1 and CDR2 (germline): GTSNPN, SVGIG (reference sequence). The CDR3 has 14 amino acids.

The chain recombines TRBV27 with TRBJ2-6; D is perhaps TRBD1 or TRBD2 (6 bases each). Germline assignment: CDR1 MNHEY and CDR2 SMNVEV (reference sequence). The CDR3 runs 15 residues. Deletions cut 5 bases from V and 3 bases from J, with 11 bases between. As DNA, the CDR3 is TGTGCCAGCAGTGTACAGGGAGGTGGGGCCAACGTCCTGACTTTC. The encoded protein is CASSVQGGGANVLTF.

The chain links TRBV21-1 to TRBJ2-2. TRBV21-1 constitutes a pseudogene. The CDR3 is 13 amino acids. The CDR3 DNA reads as TGTGCCAGCAGTTACCTTGGCAGTAAGGGGCTGTTTTTT. This translates into CASSYLGSKGLFF.

The chain is built from TRBV5-1 and TRBJ1-1; TRBD1 is a possible D gene (6 bases). V was clipped by 4 bases and J by 1 base, with 11 bases between them. This CDR3 comprises 14 residues. CDR1 SGHRS and CDR2 YFSETQ come from the germline V gene. CDR3 loop: CASSSQQGNTEAFF. In nucleotides, the CDR3 is TGCGCCAGCAGCAGCCAACAGGGGAACACTGAAGCTTTCTTT. Variable domain in full (rest from reference TRBV5-1 and TRBJ1-1): KAGVTQTPRYLIKTRGQQVTLSCSPISGHRSVSWYQQTPGQGLQFLFEYFSETQRNKGNFPGRFSGRQFSNSRSEMNVSTLELGDSALYLCASSSQQGNTEAFFGQGTRLTVV.

The CDR3 protein is CASTTAASTDTQYF. The CDR3 DNA reads as TGTGCCAGCACGACGGCAGCTAGCACAGATACGCAGTATTTT. The rearrangement links TRBV11-1 to TRBJ2-3; D remains unclear. This CDR3 contains 14 residues. The V and J ends lost 7 bases and 0 bases respectively, with 11 bases between them. Germline V gene lookup returns CDR1 SGHAT and CDR2 FQDESV (reference sequence).

The V call is TRBV30, the J call TRBJ1-2; D is possibly TRBD1 (5 bases). Trimming took 4 bases from V and 4 from J, leaving 16 bases between them. CDR1 is GTSNPN and CDR2 is SVGIG in the germline V gene (reference sequence). The CDR3 is made up of 14 amino acids. CDR3 amino acids: CAWTPGRGSYGYTF. CDR3 DNA sequence: TGTGCCTGGACTCCGGGAAGGGGATCCTATGGCTACACCTTC. Supplemented by reference TRBV30 and TRBJ1-2, the full variable domain reads SQTIHQWPATLVQPVGSPLSLECTVEGTSNPNLYWYRQAAGRGLQLLFYSVGIGQISSEVPQNLSASRPQDRQFILSSKKLLLSDSGFYLCAWTPGRGSYGYTFGSGTRLTVV.

The chain employs TRBV19 and TRBJ1-6; 7 bases are shared with TRBD1. Germline V lookup: CDR1 LNHDA, CDR2 SQIVND (reference sequence). The CDR3 is made up of 15 amino acids. V lost 5 bases and J lost 7; bases outside the gene matches: 8. The CDR3 protein is CASSAVGTENSPLHF. The CDR3 DNA is TGTGCCAGTAGTGCGGTTGGGACAGAAAATTCACCCCTCCACTTT.

The CDR3 spells CASSSGPAEQYF. As DNA, the CDR3 is TGTGCCAGCAGTTCGGGCCCAGCCGAGCAGTACTTC. This rearrangement joins TRBV5-4 to TRBJ2-7; unclear D gene. Germline loops: CDR1 SGHNT, CDR2 YYREEE (reference sequence). This CDR3 is 12 amino acids long. Between the trimmed V and J ends, which lost 5 bases and 6 bases, there was a span of 12 bases.

The DNA of the CDR3 is TGTGCCAGCAGCTTGGGACAGTTTGCGGACACCGGGGAGCTGTTTTTT. This encodes CASSLGQFADTGELFF. The chain employs TRBV5-4 and TRBJ2-2, with TRBD1 as a possible D gene (5 bases). The CDR3 runs to 16 residues. With 0 bases removed from V and 3 bases from J, the gap between germline ends came to 12 bases. Germline values: CDR1 SGHNT, CDR2 YYREEE (reference sequence).

The chain links TRBV4-1 to TRBJ2-3; TRBD2 is a possible D gene (7 bases). CDR3 length equals 14 residues. The V end was cut by 6 bases, the J end by 2 bases, with 12 bases between. Per the germline V gene, CDR1 is MGHRA and CDR2 is YSYEKL. CDR3 bases: TGCGCCAGCAGTCTCGGGGGGCTCACAGATACGCAGTATTTT. Translation gives CASSLGGLTDTQYF.

This clone is classed as medium-sized (0.01 to 0.1%). The rearrangement links TRBV29-1 to TRBJ1-1, with TRBD1 matching 9 bases. This CDR3 region has 17 residues. V lost 3 bases to trimming and J lost 0 bases; unmatched junction nucleotides: 11. CDR1 and CDR2 from the germline V gene are SQVTM and ANQGSEA. CDR3 in amino acids: CSVDRTGVRGMNTEAFF. In DNA form, the CDR3 reads TGCAGCGTTGATCGGACAGGGGTGAGGGGCATGAACACTGAAGCTTTCTTT.

The rearrangement links TRBV5-1 to TRBJ2-5; 12 bases are shared with TRBD2. Trimming cost V 4 bases and J 5 bases; bases outside gene matches: 9. There are 16 residues in the CDR3. Germline V gene sequence: CDR1 SGHRS, CDR2 YFSETQ. The CDR3 loop reads CASSPSVGTSGETQYF. The CDR3 DNA is TGCGCCAGCAGCCCCTCTGTAGGGACTAGCGGGGAGACCCAGTACTTC.

This chain links TRBV4-3 with TRBJ2-5; tentatively, D is TRBD2 (6 bases). Germline assignment: CDR1 LGHNA and CDR2 YSLEER. This CDR3 contains 16 residues. The ends were cut back, 0 bases at V and 10 bases at J, with 21 bases in the middle. The CDR3 sequence is CASSQDRAQAWRDQYF. As DNA, the CDR3 is TGCGCCAGCAGCCAAGATCGGGCGCAGGCGTGGAGGGACCAGTACTTC.

This clone was detected only once. For the CDR3, the DNA is TGTGCCAGCACAAACTTTGGGGGGAATCAGCCCCAGCATTTT. This encodes CASTNFGGNQPQHF. The chain carries TRBV28 and TRBJ1-5; possibly TRBD1 for D (5 bases). The V and J ends lost 7 bases and 4 bases respectively, with 14 bases between them. In germline, CDR1 is MDHEN, CDR2 SYDVKM. There are 14 residues in the CDR3.

The V gene is TRBV27, the J gene TRBJ2-2; D assignment may be TRBD1 or TRBD2 (5 bases each). CDR1 is MNHEY and CDR2 is SMNVEV in the germline V gene (reference sequence). Between the trimmed V and J ends, which lost 4 bases and 5 bases, there was a span of 11 bases. The CDR3 consists of 14 residues. Written as DNA, the CDR3 is TGTGCCAGCAGTTCGGGACGGCTAACCGGGGAGCTGTTTTTT. Translating it yields CASSSGRLTGELFF.

This chain links TRBV4-3 with TRBJ1-6; TRBD1 matches at 9 bases. The CDR3 runs to 16 residues. CDR1 and CDR2 (germline): LGHNA, YSLEER. J lost 2 bases, V lost 2 bases, and 1 base had no gene match. The CDR3 loop is CASSQHRGPYNSPLHF. In DNA form, the CDR3 reads TGCGCCAGCAGCCAACACAGGGGGCCCTATAATTCACCCCTCCACTTT.

This clone was observed a handful of times. J is TRBJ1-5 and V is TRBV10-3, with a possible D match to TRBD1 (6 bases). With 0 bases removed from V and 2 bases from J, the gap between germline ends came to 11 bases. This CDR3 spans 16 amino acids. CDR1 and CDR2 (germline): ENHRY, SYGVKD. As DNA, the CDR3 is TGTGCCATCAGTGAGTCTTGGGGGGCCGGCAATCAGCCCCAGCATTTT. Protein sequence: CAISESWGAGNQPQHF.

The genes are TRBV7-9 and TRBJ1-2, with 9 bases identical to TRBD1. V lost 5 bases, J lost 8 bases, and 15 bases stayed unmatched. Germline CDR1 is SEHNR and CDR2 is FQNEAQ (reference sequence). The CDR3 has 16 amino acids. The CDR3 sequence is CASSPRPGTGRAGYTF. CDR3 bases: TGTGCCAGCAGCCCAAGGCCCGGGACAGGGAGAGCCGGCTACACCTTC. The variable domain in full, completed from reference TRBV7-9 and TRBJ1-2, reads DTGVSQNPRHKITKRGQNVTFRCDPISEHNRLYWYRQTLGQGPEFLTYFQNEAQLEKSRLLSDRFSAERPKGSFSTLEIQRTEQGDSAMYLCASSPRPGTGRAGYTFGSGTRLTVV.

The sample holds a few counts of this clone. This chain uses TRBV7-2 with TRBJ2-7, with D unresolved. The CDR3 is 12 residues long. The V end lost 5 bases, the J end lost 6 bases, and 11 bases lay between the germline ends. The germline gives CDR1 SGHTA, CDR2 FQGNSA. The CDR3 DNA reads TGTGCCAGCAGCGGACGAGGTCCCGAGCAGTACTTC. Encoded protein: CASSGRGPEQYF.

The chain links TRBV4-1 to TRBJ1-5; D is undetermined. Germline V CDR1 and CDR2: MGHRA, YSYEKL. CDR3 length: 14 residues. The ends were cut back, 1 base at V and 9 bases at J, with 13 bases in the middle. CDR3 residues: CASSQVTVLWPQHF. In DNA form, the CDR3 reads TGCGCCAGCAGCCAAGTCACCGTTCTGTGGCCCCAGCATTTT.

The sample holds one count of this clone. The chain is built from TRBV29-1 and TRBJ2-3, with D possibly TRBD2 on 5 matching bases. V gave up 2 bases and J gave up 2 bases, with 14 bases separating them. Germline-derived CDR1 and CDR2 are SQVTM and ANQGSEA. The length of the CDR3 is 15 residues. DNA of the CDR3: TGCAGCGTTGAACTACTGGGGAGTCCCACAGATACGCAGTATTTT. Its translation: CSVELLGSPTDTQYF.

This chain connects TRBV11-2 to TRBJ2-7; D not certain. The CDR3 is made up of 14 amino acids. V was pared by 6 bases and J by 5 bases, with 17 bases between. Germline assignment: CDR1 SGHAT and CDR2 FQNNGV. CDR3: CASSSKRRVDEQYF. The CDR3, as DNA: TGTGCCAGCAGTTCTAAAAGACGGGTAGACGAGCAGTACTTC.